The 13 T cell receptor beta chains in this list originate from one sample, sequenced in a study of cytomegalovirus exposure and HLA in healthy donors. This PCR relied on a set of 60 Vbeta primers and 13 Jbeta primers. Data came from immunoSEQ multiplex PCR; TCRdb stores just in-frame clones and leaves some out. Its clone listing holds tens of thousands of clones. Sequenced sample: PBMCs. Receptor source: a man aged 30-40 years in good health and CMV-seronegative.

This chain links TRBV5-1 with TRBJ2-7; a possible D gene is TRBD2 (6 bases). The CDR3 loop spans 15 amino acids. Germline V lookup: CDR1 SGHRS, CDR2 YFSETQ. V dropped 3 bases and J dropped 2 bases, with 15 bases sitting between them. The CDR3 reads CASSSGTGSAYEQYF. The CDR3 nucleotides read TGCGCCAGCAGCTCGGGGACCGGGAGCGCCTACGAGCAGTACTTC.

The chain recombines TRBV1 with TRBJ1-5; whether TRBD1, the table's D call, matches the DNA was not checked. TRBV1 is flagged as a pseudogene. This CDR3 has 18 residues. The CDR3 loop is CTSSQGSGQVRSNQPQHF. The CDR3 DNA follows: TGCACCAGCAGCCAAGGCTCCGGACAGGTTCGGAGCAATCAGCCCCAGCATTTT.

V gene TRBV4-1 combines with J gene TRBJ1-1; a weak D match, TRBD1 (6 bases). Germline V gives CDR1 MGHRA, CDR2 YSYEKL. V gave up 4 bases and J gave up 5 bases, with 14 bases separating them. The CDR3 is 14 residues long. The CDR3 DNA sequence: TGCGCCAGCAGCCTTACGACAAGGGGGACTGAAGCTTTCTTT. Its translation: CASSLTTRGTEAFF.

This chain joins TRBV28 and TRBJ2-3, with a possible D match to TRBD2 (6 bases). The CDR3 is made up of 15 amino acids. V lost 1 base and J 4 bases, leaving 12 bases between the germline ends. CDR1 is MDHEN, CDR2 SYDVKM, per germline. The chain's CDR3 is CASSLYGSTADTQYF. The CDR3 DNA reads TGTGCCAGCAGTTTATACGGGAGTACCGCAGATACGCAGTATTTT.

The CDR3 protein is CAGASSYEQYF. The CDR3 coding sequence is TGTGCAGGGGCAAGCTCCTACGAGCAGTACTTC. The chain is built from TRBV9 and TRBJ2-7, with D possibly TRBD1 on 5 matching bases. The germline V gene has CDR1 SGDLS and CDR2 YYNGEE. The length of the CDR3 is 11 residues. Variable domain in full (rest from reference TRBV9 and TRBJ2-7): DSGVTQTPKHLITATGQRVTLRCSPRSGDLSVYWYQQSLDQGLQFLIQYYNGEERAKGNILERFSAQQFPDLHSELNLSSLELGDSALYFCAGASSYEQYFGPGTRLTVT.

The rearrangement uses TRBV5-1 and TRBJ2-5; D might be TRBD1 (6 bases). CDR1 SGHRS and CDR2 YFSETQ come from the germline V gene. The germline V and J ends were trimmed by 4 bases and 5 bases, with 15 bases remaining between them. This CDR3 has 14 residues. The CDR3 DNA reads as TGCGCCAGCAGCCTGGGGAAGGGACACGAGACCCAGTACTTC. Translation gives CASSLGKGHETQYF.

V is TRBV27 and J is TRBJ1-6; 7 bases map to TRBD1. This CDR3 has 13 residues. J gave up 13 bases and V 7 bases, and 10 bases lay outside the gene matches. CDR1 and CDR2 (germline): MNHEY, SMNVEV (reference sequence). DNA of the CDR3: TGTGCCAGCACTCCGGGACAGTTATTCCCCCTCCACTTT. This encodes CASTPGQLFPLHF.

V is TRBV27 and J is TRBJ1-1; 8 bases line up with TRBD1. From germline, CDR1 is MNHEY and CDR2 SMNVEV (reference sequence). This CDR3 is 12 amino acids long. The trim removed 10 bases at V and 4 bases at J, leaving 5 bases unmatched. CDR3 DNA: TGTGCCACAGGACAGGGTTCCACTGAAGCTTTCTTT. As protein: CATGQGSTEAFF.

The chain combines TRBV13 with TRBJ2-7, with 7 bases matching TRBD1. The V segment lost 7 bases and the J segment 0 bases; nucleotides outside the gene matches: 9. The germline gives CDR1 PRHDT, CDR2 FYEKMQ (reference sequence). This CDR3 is 15 amino acids long. The CDR3 is CASKYTGDNSYEQYF. The CDR3 nucleotides read TGTGCCAGCAAATACACAGGGGACAACTCCTACGAGCAGTACTTC.

The genes are TRBV2 and TRBJ1-1; 7 nucleotides align to TRBD1. This CDR3 has 15 amino acids. Trimming removed 0 bases from V and 2 bases from J; junction bases left unmatched: 3. Germline V gene data show CDR1 as SNHLY and CDR2 as FYNNEI. The DNA of the CDR3 is TGTGCCAGCAGTGAAGCGCGGGACAGAAACACTGAAGCTTTCTTT. Residues: CASSEARDRNTEAFF.

The V and J genes are TRBV6-5 and TRBJ2-3, with a tentative D call TRBD1 (6 bases). The CDR3 consists of 15 residues. Deletions cut 6 bases from V and 2 bases from J, with 15 bases between. The germline V gene has CDR1 MNHEY and CDR2 SVGAGI. Here the CDR3 reads CASSRDTTYTDTQYF. The CDR3 nucleotides are TGTGCCAGCAGCAGGGACACAACTTACACAGATACGCAGTATTTT.

CDR3 sequence (DNA): TGCGCCAGCAGCTCCCAGGCAGGCGATACGCAGTATTTT. Translation: CASSSQAGDTQYF. The genes are TRBV5-1 and TRBJ2-3; D unclear. Germline CDR1 and CDR2: SGHRS and YFSETQ. Trimming pared 3 bases from V and 6 bases from J, leaving 11 bases between. CDR3 size: 13 residues.

This chain uses TRBV18 with TRBJ1-2; D unclear. This CDR3 region has 15 residues. From germline, CDR1 is KGHSH and CDR2 LQKENI. Deletions cut 4 bases from V and 8 bases from J, with 20 bases between. The DNA of the CDR3 is TGTGCCAGCTCACTAACAGAAGACCGCTACGACGGCTACACCTTC. Its translation is CASSLTEDRYDGYTF.